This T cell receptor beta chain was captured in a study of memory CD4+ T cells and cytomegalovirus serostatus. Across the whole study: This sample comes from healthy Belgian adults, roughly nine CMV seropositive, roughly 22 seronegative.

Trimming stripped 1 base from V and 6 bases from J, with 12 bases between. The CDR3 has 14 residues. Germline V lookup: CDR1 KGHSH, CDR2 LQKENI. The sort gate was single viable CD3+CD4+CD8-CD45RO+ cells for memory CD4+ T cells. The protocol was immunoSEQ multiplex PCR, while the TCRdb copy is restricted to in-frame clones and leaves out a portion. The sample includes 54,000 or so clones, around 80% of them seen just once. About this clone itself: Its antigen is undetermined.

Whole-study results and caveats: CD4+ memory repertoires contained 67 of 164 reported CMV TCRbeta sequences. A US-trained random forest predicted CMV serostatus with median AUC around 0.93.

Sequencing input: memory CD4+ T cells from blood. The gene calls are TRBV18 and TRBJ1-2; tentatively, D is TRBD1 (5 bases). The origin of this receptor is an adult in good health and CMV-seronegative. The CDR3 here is CASSPLSGNNGYTF. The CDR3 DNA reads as TGTGCCAGCTCACCACTTTCAGGGAATAATGGCTACACCTTC. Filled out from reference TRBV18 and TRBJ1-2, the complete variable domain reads NAGVMQNPRHLVRRRGQEARLRCSPMKGHSHVYWYRQLPEEGLKFMVYLQKENIIDESGMPKERFSAEFPKEGPSILRIQQVVRGDSAAYFCASSPLSGNNGYTFGSGTRLTVV.